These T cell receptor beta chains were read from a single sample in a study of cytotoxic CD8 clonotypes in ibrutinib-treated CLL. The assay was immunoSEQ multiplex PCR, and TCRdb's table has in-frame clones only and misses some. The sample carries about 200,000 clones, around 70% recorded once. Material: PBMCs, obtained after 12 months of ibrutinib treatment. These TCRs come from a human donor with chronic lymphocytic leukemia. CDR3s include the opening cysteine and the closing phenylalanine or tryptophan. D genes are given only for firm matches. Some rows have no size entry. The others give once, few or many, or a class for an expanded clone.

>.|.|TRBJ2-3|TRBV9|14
CASSVAEGVDTQYF
TGTGCCAGCAGCGTAGCGGAGGGGGTAGATACGCAGTATTTT
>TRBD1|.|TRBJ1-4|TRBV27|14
CASSLAGTAEKLFF
TGTGCCAGCAGTTTAGCCGGGACAGCCGAAAAACTGTTTTTT
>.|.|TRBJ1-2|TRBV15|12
CATSGGYYGYTF
TGTGCCACCAGCGGTGGATACTATGGCTACACCTTC
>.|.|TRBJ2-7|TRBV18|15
CASSPPGVNGDEQYF
TGTGCCAGCTCACCACCGGGTGTTAATGGGGACGAGCAGTACTTC
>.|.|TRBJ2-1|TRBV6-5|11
CASSSLNEQFF
TGTGCCAGCAGTTCGCTGAATGAGCAGTTCTTC
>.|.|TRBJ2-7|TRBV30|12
CAWSLVRGEQYF
TGTGCCTGGAGTCTTGTTAGGGGGGAGCAGTACTTC
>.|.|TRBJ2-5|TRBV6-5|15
CASSRTLHPQETQYF
TGTGCCAGCAGTCGGACCCTACATCCTCAAGAGACCCAGTACTTC
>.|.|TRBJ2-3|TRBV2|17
CATRRWGREGFTDTQYF
TGTGCCACCCGAAGGTGGGGGCGTGAAGGGTTCACAGATACGCAGTATTTT
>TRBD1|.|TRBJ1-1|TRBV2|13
CASSGRWTGHAFF
TGTGCCAGCAGCGGACGTTGGACAGGGCACGCTTTCTTT
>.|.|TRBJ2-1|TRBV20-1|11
CSARVLTEQFF
TGCAGTGCTAGAGTATTAACTGAGCAGTTCTTC
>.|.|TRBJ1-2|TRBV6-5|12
CASSYRGGGYTF
TGTGCCAGCAGTTACCGGGGTGGCGGCTACACCTTC
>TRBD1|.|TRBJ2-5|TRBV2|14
CASSRTGRGETQYF
TGTGCCAGCAGCAGGACAGGGCGGGGCGAGACCCAGTACTTC
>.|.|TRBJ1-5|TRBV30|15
CAWSVPRGLNQPQHF
TGTGCCTGGAGTGTACCCAGGGGACTCAATCAGCCCCAGCATTTT
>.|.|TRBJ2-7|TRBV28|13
CASRWDRNYEQYF
TGTGCCAGCAGATGGGACCGAAACTACGAGCAGTACTTC
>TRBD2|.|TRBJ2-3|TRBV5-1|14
CASSLGTSLNTQYF
TGCGCCAGCAGCTTAGGGACTAGCCTGAATACGCAGTATTTT
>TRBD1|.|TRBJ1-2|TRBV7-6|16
CASSLGGQGVTYGYTF
TGTGCCAGCAGCTTAGGCGGACAGGGGGTCACCTATGGCTACACCTTC
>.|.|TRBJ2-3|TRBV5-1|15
CASALDSPSADTQYF
TGCGCCAGCGCCCTGGACAGTCCAAGCGCGGATACGCAGTATTTT
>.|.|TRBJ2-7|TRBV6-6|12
CASRPQGYEQYF
TGTGCCAGTAGACCTCAGGGGTACGAGCAGTACTTC
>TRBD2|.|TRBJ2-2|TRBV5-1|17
CASSHTRLADWVGELFF
TGCGCCAGCAGCCATACCAGACTAGCGGACTGGGTCGGGGAGCTGTTTTTT
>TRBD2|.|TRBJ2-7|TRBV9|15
CASSVAGGALYEQYF
TGTGCCAGCAGCGTAGCCGGGGGGGCACTCTACGAGCAGTACTTC
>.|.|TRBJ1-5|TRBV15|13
CATSVLFNQPQHF
TGTGCCACTTCTGTACTCTTCAATCAGCCCCAGCATTTT
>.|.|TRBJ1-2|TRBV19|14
CASNLGGHNYGYTF
TGTGCCAGTAACCTGGGAGGCCATAACTATGGCTACACCTTC
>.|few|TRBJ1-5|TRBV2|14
CASRGDIAHQPQHF
TGTGCCAGCAGGGGGGACATTGCACATCAGCCCCAGCATTTT
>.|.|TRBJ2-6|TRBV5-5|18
CASSPYRERSSGANVLTF
TGTGCCAGCAGCCCTTACAGGGAAAGGAGCTCTGGGGCCAACGTCCTGACTTTC
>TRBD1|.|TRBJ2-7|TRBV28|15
CASGPRGTVSYEQYF
TGTGCCAGCGGACCTCGAGGGACAGTCTCCTACGAGCAGTACTTC
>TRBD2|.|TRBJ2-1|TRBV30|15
CAWSVLAGVRGEQFF
TGTGCCTGGAGTGTCCTAGCGGGGGTGCGAGGTGAGCAGTTCTTC
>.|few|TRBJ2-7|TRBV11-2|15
CASSLSAAGGYEQYF
TGTGCCAGCAGCTTATCCGCGGCAGGGGGGTACGAGCAGTACTTC
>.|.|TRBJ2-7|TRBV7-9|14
CASSLWDSSYEQYF
TGTGCCAGCAGCCTATGGGACTCCTCCTACGAGCAGTACTTC
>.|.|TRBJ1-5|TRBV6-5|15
CASSYSRQVRQPQHF
TGTGCCAGCAGTTACTCGAGACAGGTTCGTCAGCCCCAGCATTTT
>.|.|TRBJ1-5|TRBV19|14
CASSDWGNNQPQHF
TGTGCCAGTAGTGATTGGGGTAACAATCAGCCCCAGCATTTT
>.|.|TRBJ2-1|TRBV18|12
CASSRPTDEQFF
TGTGCCAGCTCGCGTCCGACGGACGAGCAGTTCTTC
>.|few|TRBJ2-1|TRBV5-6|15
CASSLVGGAHNEQFF
TGTGCCAGCAGCTTGGTTGGCGGCGCTCACAATGAGCAGTTCTTC
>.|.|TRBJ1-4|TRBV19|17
CASSPRGPGATNEKLFF
TGTGCCAGTAGCCCGAGGGGCCCAGGGGCCACAAATGAAAAACTGTTTTTT
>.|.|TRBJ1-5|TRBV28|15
CASSLAPGGNQPQHF
TGTGCCAGCAGTTTAGCCCCTGGGGGCAATCAGCCCCAGCATTTT
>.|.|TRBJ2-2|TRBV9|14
CASSVSGFTGELFF
TGTGCCAGCAGCGTTTCCGGGTTTACCGGGGAGCTGTTTTTT
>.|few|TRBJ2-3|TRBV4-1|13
CASSHTRVYTQYF
TGCGCCAGCAGCCATACTAGAGTGTATACGCAGTATTTT
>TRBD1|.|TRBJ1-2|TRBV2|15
CASSSLNRGLHGYTF
TGTGCCAGCAGTTCCTTAAACAGGGGATTACATGGCTACACCTTC
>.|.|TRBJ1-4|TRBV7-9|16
CASSWYGTKTNEKLFF
TGTGCCAGCAGCTGGTACGGGACAAAAACTAATGAAAAACTGTTTTTT
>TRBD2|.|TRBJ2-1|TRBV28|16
CASSLAGGSSYNEQFF
TGTGCCAGCAGTTTAGCGGGAGGGAGCTCCTACAATGAGCAGTTCTTC
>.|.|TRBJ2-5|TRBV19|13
CASSQTVVGVRDF
TGTGCCAGTAGTCAAACAGTGGTGGGGGTCAGGGACTTC
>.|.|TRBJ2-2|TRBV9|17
CASSVATSDLNTGELFF
TGTGCCAGCAGCGTAGCTACGAGCGACCTGAACACCGGGGAGCTGTTTTTT
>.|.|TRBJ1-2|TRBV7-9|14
CASGKEGLIGGYTF
TGTGCCAGCGGGAAGGAGGGACTTATTGGTGGCTACACCTTC
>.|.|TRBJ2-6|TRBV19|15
CASSIRGSGANVLTF
TGTGCCAGTAGTATCCGGGGGTCTGGGGCCAACGTCCTGACTTTC
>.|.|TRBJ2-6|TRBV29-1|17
CSVEERKQGYGANVLTF
TGCAGCGTTGAAGAACGAAAACAGGGTTACGGGGCCAACGTCCTGACTTTC
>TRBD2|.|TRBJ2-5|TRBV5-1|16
CASSLEGTTGVETQYF
TGCGCCAGCAGCTTGGAGGGGACTACGGGCGTAGAGACCCAGTACTTC